This entry concerns a single T cell receptor beta chain. The data are from a study of T cell changes during pregnancy in multiple sclerosis. Measured with immunoSEQ multiplex PCR; TCRdb has only the in-frame clones, and not every one. The sample consists of roughly 28,000 clones, approximately 90% of them appearing once. The CDR3 is 15 amino acids. Germline V lookup: CDR1 LGHNT, CDR2 FRNRAP. J gave up 7 bases and V 1 base, and 4 bases lay outside the gene matches. The receptor's source is a female donor in good health, enrolled as a control in a pregnancy study. Source: CD4+ T cells from peripheral blood mononuclear cells, taken in the first trimester of pregnancy. This rearrangement joins TRBV12-5 to TRBJ2-1; 10 bases are shared with TRBD1. The CDR3 protein is CASGLGQGATNEQFF. CDR3 coding DNA: TGTGCTAGTGGTTTGGGACAGGGGGCTACGAATGAGCAGTTCTTC.